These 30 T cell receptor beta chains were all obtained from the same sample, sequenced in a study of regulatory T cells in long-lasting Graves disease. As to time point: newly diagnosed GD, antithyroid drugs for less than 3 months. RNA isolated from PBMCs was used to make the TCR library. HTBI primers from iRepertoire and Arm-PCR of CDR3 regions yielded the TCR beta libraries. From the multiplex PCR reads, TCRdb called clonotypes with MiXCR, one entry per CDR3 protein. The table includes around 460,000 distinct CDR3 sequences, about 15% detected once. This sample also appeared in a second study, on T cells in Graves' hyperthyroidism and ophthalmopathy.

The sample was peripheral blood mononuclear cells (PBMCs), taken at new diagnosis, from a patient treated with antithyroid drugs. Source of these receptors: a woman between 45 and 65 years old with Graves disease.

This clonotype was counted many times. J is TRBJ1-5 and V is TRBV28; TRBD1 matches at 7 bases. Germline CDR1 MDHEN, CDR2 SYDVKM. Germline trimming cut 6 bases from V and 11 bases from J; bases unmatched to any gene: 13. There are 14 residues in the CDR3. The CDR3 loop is CASSPGTAESSQHF. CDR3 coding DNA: TGTGCCAGCAGCCCCGGGACAGCGGAGTCTTCCCAGCATTTT.

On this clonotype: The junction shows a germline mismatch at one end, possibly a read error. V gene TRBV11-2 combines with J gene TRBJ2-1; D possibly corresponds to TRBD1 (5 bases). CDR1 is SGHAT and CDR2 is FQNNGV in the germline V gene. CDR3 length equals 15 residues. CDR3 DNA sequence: TGTGCCAACAGCTTGGACACAAATTCCTACAATGAGCAGTTCTTC. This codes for CANSLDTNSYNEQFF.

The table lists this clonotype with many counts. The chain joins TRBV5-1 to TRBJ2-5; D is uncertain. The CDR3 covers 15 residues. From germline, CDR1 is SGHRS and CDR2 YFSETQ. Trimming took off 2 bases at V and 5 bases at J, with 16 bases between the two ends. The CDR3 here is CASSFLRDNRETQYF. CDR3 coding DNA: TGCGCCAGCAGCTTTTTGCGAGACAACCGGGAGACCCAGTACTTC.

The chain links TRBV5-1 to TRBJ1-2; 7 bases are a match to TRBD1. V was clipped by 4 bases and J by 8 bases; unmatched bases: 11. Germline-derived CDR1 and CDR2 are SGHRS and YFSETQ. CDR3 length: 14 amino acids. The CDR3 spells CASSQDRNQGGYTF. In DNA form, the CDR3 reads TGCGCCAGCAGCCAGGACAGGAATCAGGGCGGCTACACCTTC.

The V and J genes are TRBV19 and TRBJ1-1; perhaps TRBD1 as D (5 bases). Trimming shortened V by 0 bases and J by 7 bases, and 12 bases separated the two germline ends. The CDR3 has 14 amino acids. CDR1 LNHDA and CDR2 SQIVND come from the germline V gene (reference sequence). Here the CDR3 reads CASSIDGGSSEAFF. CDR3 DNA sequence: TGTGCCAGTAGTATAGATGGGGGGTCCAGTGAAGCTTTCTTT.

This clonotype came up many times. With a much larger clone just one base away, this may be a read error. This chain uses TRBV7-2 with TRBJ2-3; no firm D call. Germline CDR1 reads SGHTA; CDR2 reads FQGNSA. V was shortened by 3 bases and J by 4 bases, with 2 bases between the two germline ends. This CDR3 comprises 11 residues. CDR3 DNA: TGTGCCAGCAGCTTTTCAGATACGCAGTATTTT. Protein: CASSFSDTQYF.

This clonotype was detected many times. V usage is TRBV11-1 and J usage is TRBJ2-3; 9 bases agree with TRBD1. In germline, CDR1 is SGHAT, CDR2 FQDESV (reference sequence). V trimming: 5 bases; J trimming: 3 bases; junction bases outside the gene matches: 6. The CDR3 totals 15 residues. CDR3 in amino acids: CASSPWTGETDTQYF. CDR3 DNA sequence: TGTGCCAGCAGCCCTTGGACAGGGGAAACAGATACGCAGTATTTT.

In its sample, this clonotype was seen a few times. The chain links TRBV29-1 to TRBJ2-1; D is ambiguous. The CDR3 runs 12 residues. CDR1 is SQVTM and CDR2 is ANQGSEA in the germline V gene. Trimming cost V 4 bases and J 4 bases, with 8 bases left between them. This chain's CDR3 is CSVVWVYNEQFF. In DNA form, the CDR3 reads TGCAGCGTTGTTTGGGTGTACAATGAGCAGTTCTTC.

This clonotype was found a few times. This CDR3 is CSASPGGMGGTQYF. Here the CDR3 DNA reads TGCAGTGCCTCACCCGGCGGGATGGGAGGTACGCAGTATTTT. V gene TRBV20-1 combines with J gene TRBJ2-3; D is perhaps TRBD2 (6 bases). The germline V gene has CDR1 DFQATT and CDR2 SNEGSKA (reference sequence). The V end was cut by 6 bases, the J end by 8 bases, with 21 bases between. The CDR3 loop spans 14 amino acids.

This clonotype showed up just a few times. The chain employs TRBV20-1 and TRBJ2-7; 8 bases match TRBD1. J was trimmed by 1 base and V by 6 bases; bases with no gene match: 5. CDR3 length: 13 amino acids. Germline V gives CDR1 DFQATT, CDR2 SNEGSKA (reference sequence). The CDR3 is CSAGQGESYEQYF. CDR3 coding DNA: TGCAGTGCCGGACAGGGCGAATCCTACGAGCAGTACTTC.

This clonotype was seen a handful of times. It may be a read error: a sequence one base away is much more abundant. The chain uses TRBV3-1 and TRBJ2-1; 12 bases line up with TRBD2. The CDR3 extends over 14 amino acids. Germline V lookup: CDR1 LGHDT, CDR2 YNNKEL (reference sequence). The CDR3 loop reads CASSQGTSGNEQLF. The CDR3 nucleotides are TGTGCCAGCAGCCAAGGGACTAGCGGGAATGAGCAGTTGTTC.

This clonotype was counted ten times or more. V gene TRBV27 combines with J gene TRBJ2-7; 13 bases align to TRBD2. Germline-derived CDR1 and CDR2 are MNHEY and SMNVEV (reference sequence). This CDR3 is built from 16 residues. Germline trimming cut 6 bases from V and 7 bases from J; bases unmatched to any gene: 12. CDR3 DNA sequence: TGTGCCAGCAGATCAAATGGACTAGCGGGAGTTAATGAGCAGTACTTC. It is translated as CASRSNGLAGVNEQYF.

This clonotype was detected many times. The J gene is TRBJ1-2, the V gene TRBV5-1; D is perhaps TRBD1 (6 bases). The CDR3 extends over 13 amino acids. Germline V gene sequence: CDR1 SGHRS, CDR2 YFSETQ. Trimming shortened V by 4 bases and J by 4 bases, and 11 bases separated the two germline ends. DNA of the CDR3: TGCGCCAGCAGCACAGGGACAAGCTATGGCTACACCTTC. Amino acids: CASSTGTSYGYTF. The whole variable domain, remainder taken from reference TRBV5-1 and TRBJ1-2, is KAGVTQTPRYLIKTRGQQVTLSCSPISGHRSVSWYQQTPGQGLQFLFEYFSETQRNKGNFPGRFSGRQFSNSRSEMNVSTLELGDSALYLCASSTGTSYGYTFGSGTRLTVV.

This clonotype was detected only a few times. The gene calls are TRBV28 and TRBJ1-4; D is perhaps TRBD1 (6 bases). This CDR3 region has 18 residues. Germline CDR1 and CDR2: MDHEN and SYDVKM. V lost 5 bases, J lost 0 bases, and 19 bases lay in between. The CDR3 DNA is TGTGCCAGCAGTCCCATCCTGACAGGAGCCGCAACTAATGAAAAACTGTTTTTT. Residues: CASSPILTGAATNEKLFF.

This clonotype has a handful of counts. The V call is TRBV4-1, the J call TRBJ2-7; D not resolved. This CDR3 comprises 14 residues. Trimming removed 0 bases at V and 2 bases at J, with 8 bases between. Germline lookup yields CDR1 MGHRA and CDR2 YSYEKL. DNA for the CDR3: TGCGCCAGCAGCCAAGATCGGTGGACCTACGAGCAGTACTTC. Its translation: CASSQDRWTYEQYF.

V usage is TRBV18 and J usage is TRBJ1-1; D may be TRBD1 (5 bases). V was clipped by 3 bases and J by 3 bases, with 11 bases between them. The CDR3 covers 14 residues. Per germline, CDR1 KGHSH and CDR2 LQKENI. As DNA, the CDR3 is TGTGCCAGCTCACCTTCCTCGGGGGACACTGAAGCTTTCTTT. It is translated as CASSPSSGDTEAFF.

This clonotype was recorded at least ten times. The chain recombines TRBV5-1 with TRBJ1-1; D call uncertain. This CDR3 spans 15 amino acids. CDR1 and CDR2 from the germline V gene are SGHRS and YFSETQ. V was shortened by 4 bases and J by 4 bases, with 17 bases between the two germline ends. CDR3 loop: CASSPREGITTEAFF. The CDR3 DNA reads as TGCGCCAGCAGCCCTCGGGAGGGTATTACCACTGAAGCTTTCTTT.

The CDR3 nucleotides read TGTGCCAGCAGCACAACTAGCGGGAGTGGCAATGAGCAGTTCTTC. Its protein product is CASSTTSGSGNEQFF. The chain employs TRBV7-3 and TRBJ2-1; 11 positions match TRBD2. Trimming at V came to 5 bases and at J to 6 bases, leaving 6 bases not matched to a gene. The CDR3 has 15 residues. Per germline, CDR1 SGHTA and CDR2 FQGTGA.

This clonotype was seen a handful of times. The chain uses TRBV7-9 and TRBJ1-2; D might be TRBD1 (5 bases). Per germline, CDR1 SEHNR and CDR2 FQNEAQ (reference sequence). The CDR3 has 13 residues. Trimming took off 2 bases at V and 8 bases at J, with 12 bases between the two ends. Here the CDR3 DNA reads TGTGCCAGCAGCTTATTTGGCAGGGCGGGCTACACCTTC. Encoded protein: CASSLFGRAGYTF.

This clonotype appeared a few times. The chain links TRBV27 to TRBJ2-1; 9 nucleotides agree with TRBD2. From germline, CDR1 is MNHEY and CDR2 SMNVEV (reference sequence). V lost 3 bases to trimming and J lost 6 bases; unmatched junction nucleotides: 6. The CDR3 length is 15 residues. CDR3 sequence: CASSLFLTSGNEQFF. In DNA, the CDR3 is TGTGCCAGCAGTTTGTTCCTGACTAGCGGCAATGAGCAGTTCTTC.

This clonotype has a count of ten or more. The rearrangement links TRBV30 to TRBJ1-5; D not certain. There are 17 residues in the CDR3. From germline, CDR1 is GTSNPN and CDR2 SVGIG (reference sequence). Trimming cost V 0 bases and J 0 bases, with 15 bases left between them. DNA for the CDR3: TGTGCCTGGAGTGTACGATGGACGGGGAATAGCAATCAGCCCCAGCATTTT. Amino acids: CAWSVRWTGNSNQPQHF.

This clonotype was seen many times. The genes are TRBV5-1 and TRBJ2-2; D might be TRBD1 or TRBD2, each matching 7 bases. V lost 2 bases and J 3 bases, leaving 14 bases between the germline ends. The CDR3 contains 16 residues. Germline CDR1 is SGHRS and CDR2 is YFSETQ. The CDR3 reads CASSFGTAGYTGELFF. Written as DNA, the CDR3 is TGCGCCAGCAGCTTCGGGACAGCGGGATACACCGGGGAGCTGTTTTTT. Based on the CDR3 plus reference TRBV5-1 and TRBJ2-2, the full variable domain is KAGVTQTPRYLIKTRGQQVTLSCSPISGHRSVSWYQQTPGQGLQFLFEYFSETQRNKGNFPGRFSGRQFSNSRSEMNVSTLELGDSALYLCASSFGTAGYTGELFFGEGSRLTVL.

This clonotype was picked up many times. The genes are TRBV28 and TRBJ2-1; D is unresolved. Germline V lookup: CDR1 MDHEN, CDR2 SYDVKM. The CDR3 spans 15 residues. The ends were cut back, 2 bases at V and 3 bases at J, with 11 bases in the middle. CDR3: CASSLIPADYNEQFF. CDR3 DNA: TGTGCCAGCAGTTTAATTCCAGCTGACTACAATGAGCAGTTCTTC.

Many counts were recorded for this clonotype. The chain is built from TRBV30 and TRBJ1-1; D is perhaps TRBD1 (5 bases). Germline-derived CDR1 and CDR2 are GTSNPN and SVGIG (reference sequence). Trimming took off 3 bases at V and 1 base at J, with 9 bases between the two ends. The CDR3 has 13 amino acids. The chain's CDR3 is CAWSKTENTEAFF. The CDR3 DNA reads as TGTGCCTGGAGCAAGACAGAGAACACTGAAGCTTTCTTT.

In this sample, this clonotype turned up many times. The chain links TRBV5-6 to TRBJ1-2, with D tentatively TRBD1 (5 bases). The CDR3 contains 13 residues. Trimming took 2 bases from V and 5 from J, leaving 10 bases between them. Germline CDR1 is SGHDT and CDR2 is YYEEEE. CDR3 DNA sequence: TGTGCCAGCAGCTTTGGGACTGAGTATGGCTACACCTTC. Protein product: CASSFGTEYGYTF. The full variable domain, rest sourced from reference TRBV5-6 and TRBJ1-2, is DAGVTQSPTHLIKTRGQQVTLRCSPKSGHDTVSWYQQALGQGPQFIFQYYEEEERQRGNFPDRFSGHQFPNYSSELNVNALLLGDSALYLCASSFGTEYGYTFGSGTRLTVV.

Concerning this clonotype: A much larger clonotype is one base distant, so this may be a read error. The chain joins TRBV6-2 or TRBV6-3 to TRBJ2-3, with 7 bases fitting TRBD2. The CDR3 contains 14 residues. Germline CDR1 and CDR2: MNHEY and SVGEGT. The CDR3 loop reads CASRAGESTDTRYF. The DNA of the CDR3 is TGTGCCAGCAGGGCGGGAGAAAGCACAGATACGCGGTATTTT.

The CDR3 loop is CASSQEEPLAKNIQYF. The CDR3 DNA sequence: TGTGCCAGCAGCCAAGAGGAGCCCTTAGCCAAAAACATTCAGTACTTC. The V and J genes are TRBV3-1 and TRBJ2-4; D remains ambiguous. CDR1 LGHDT and CDR2 YNNKEL come from the germline V gene (reference sequence). V lost 0 bases and J 0 bases, leaving 9 bases between the germline ends. This CDR3 has 16 residues. Complete variable domain (other parts from reference TRBV3-1 and TRBJ2-4): DTAVSQTPKYLVTQMGNDKSIKCEQNLGHDTMYWYKQDSKKFLKIMFSYNNKELIINETVPNRFSPKSPDKAHLNLHINSLELGDSAVYFCASSQEEPLAKNIQYFGAGTRLSVL.

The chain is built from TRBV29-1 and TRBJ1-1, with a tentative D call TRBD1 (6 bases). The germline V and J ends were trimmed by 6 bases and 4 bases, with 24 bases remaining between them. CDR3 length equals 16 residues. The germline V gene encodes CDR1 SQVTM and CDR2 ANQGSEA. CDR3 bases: TGCAGCGTGGAGGGGGAAGGGCCGGTTGTCGGCACTGAAGCTTTCTTT. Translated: CSVEGEGPVVGTEAFF.

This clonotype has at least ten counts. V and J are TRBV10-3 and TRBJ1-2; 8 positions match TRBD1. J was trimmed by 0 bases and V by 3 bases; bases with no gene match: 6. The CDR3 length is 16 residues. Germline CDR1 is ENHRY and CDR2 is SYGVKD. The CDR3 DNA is TGTGCCATCAGTGATGGACAGGGCTTTTCTAACTATGGCTACACCTTC. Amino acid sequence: CAISDGQGFSNYGYTF.

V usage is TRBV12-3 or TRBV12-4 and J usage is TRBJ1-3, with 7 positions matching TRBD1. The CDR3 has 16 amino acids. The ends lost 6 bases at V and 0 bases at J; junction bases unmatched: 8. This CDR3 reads CASRSRGTSSGNTIYF. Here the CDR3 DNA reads TGTGCCAGCAGGTCCAGGGGGACGAGCTCTGGAAACACCATATATTTT.